This TCR beta chain was captured in a study of identical twins. Whole-study findings and limits: Memory repertoires showed no such pattern, whereas abundant cord blood beta clonotypes carried fewer insertions.

A universal primer site was incorporated via template switching, and the cDNA contained unique molecular identifiers. MiXCR, run by TCRdb on the 5' RACE reads, gives a single entry per CDR3 protein. The repertoire holds roughly 150,000 distinct CDR3 sequences, with under 4.5% as singletons. Many counts were recorded for this clonotype. Its antigen is not identified. The CDR3 extends over 13 amino acids. The germline CDR1 and CDR2 sequences are MNHEY and SVGEGT. V gave up 4 bases and J gave up 4 bases, with 10 bases separating them. What was sequenced was memory T cells sorted from blood. The V call is TRBV6-2 or TRBV6-3, the J call TRBJ1-2, with a tentative D call TRBD1 (5 bases). This TCR was recovered from a young man in good health. Here the CDR3 reads CASSSGTFYGYTF. CDR3 sequence (DNA): TGTGCCAGCAGTTCCGGGACCTTCTATGGCTACACCTTC.